This TCR beta chain is from a study of shared clonotypes between healthy human individuals. The wider study: The cohort comprised a couple of women and a few men. Their ages spanned 18 to 49 years.

Genomic DNA from unsorted samples was obtained from around 93 million PBMCs (per sample). CDR3 length equals 13 residues. Germline V gene sequence: CDR1 SGHTA, CDR2 FQGTGA. The V end lost 1 base, the J end lost 7 bases, and 11 bases lay between the germline ends. Repertoires were generated with immunoSEQ multiplex PCR, while TCRdb's copy carries only in-frame clones and drops some. This sample has roughly 500,000 clones, with more than 75% found just once. The sequence derives from a middle-aged woman in good health. Some clones in this sample may be carry-over from other donors' samples. V and J are TRBV7-3 and TRBJ2-7; D might be TRBD2 (5 bases). Sequencing was performed on PBMCs. The DNA for the CDR3 is TGTGCCAGCAGCTTAAGTCGGGGTGGAGAGCAGTACTTC. Its translation: CASSLSRGGEQYF. The complete variable domain, with remaining parts taken from reference TRBV7-3 and TRBJ2-7, reads GAGVSQTPSNKVTEKGKYVELRCDPISGHTALYWYRQSLGQGPEFLIYFQGTGAADDSGLPNDRFFAVRPEGSVSTLKIQRTERGDSAVYLCASSLSRGGEQYFGPGTRLTVT.